Listed below are T cell receptor beta chains from one sample, sequenced in a study of T cells after yellow fever vaccination. MiXCR was run by TCRdb on the 5' RACE reads, yielding one entry per CDR3 protein. The data contain 180,000 or so distinct CDR3 sequences, approximately 10% of them singletons. This sample comprised CD8+ T cells sorted from PBMCs, obtained 15 days after the yellow fever booster vaccination. The receptors here all came from a man aged 18 to 30 who received the YFV17D yellow fever vaccine. Each CDR3 is given with its conserved first and last residue. D genes are given only for firm matches. The size entry is marked missing in some rows and otherwise reads once, few, many or a size class.

d_call,v_call,j_call,clone_size,cdr3_nt,cdr3_aa
TRBD1,TRBV29-1,TRBJ2-1,-,TGCAGCGTTATGGGACAGGGCCACAATGAGCAGTTCTTC,CSVMGQGHNEQFF
-,TRBV6-2/TRBV6-3,TRBJ1-4,few,TGTGCCAGCAGCCAAACCGGGACCTTGAATGAAAAACTGTTTTTT,CASSQTGTLNEKLFF
TRBD2,TRBV11-2,TRBJ2-1,-,TGTGCCAGCAGCGGACTAGAGGAGCAGTTCTTC,CASSGLEEQFF
-,TRBV6-2/TRBV6-3,TRBJ2-5,few,TGTGCCAGCAGTTCCCGAGGAGGGGGTGAGACCCAGTACTTC,CASSSRGGGETQYF
-,TRBV24-1,TRBJ1-1,-,TGTGCCACCAGAGAAGGAGCAGGGACTGAAGCTTTCTTT,CATREGAGTEAFF
TRBD1,TRBV7-2,TRBJ1-5,few,TGTGCCAGCAGCCGATTGACAGGGAAGATAGCTCAGCCCCAGCATTTT,CASSRLTGKIAQPQHF
TRBD2,TRBV28,TRBJ2-1,many,TGTGCCAGCAGTTTCAGCGGGGGGTACAATGAGCAGTTCTTC,CASSFSGGYNEQFF
-,TRBV4-1,TRBJ2-3,many,TGCGCCAGCAGCCAGGTGGTTCCGAGGGGTAGCTTGGATACGCAGTATTTT,CASSQVVPRGSLDTQYF
-,TRBV7-9,TRBJ1-5,-,TGTGCCAGCAGCTACGGGGGAGCTGGGAATCAGCCCCAGCATTTT,CASSYGGAGNQPQHF
TRBD2,TRBV7-3,TRBJ2-1,-,TGTGCCAGCAGCTTGACCGGGGGGTCGCAGTTCTTC,CASSLTGGSQFF
TRBD1,TRBV27,TRBJ1-5,few,TGTGCCAGCAGGGAACAGGGGGCCAATCAGCCCCAGCCTTTT,CASREQGANQPQPF
-,TRBV27,TRBJ2-5,few,TGTGCCAGCAGTTTTGGTCCTTTGTACCAAGAGACCCAGTACTTC,CASSFGPLYQETQYF
-,TRBV12-3/TRBV12-4,TRBJ2-2,-,TGTGCCAGCAGTGGGGCAAGGGGGGCCGGGGAGCTGTTTTTT,CASSGARGAGELFF
-,TRBV9,TRBJ2-3,few,TGTGCCAGCAGCGTAGGGTTTGGGGGAACAGATACGCAGTATTTT,CASSVGFGGTDTQYF
TRBD1,TRBV6-5,TRBJ2-2,-,TGTGCCAGCAGTTACGGGACAGGGAGGATCGGGGAGCTGTTTTTT,CASSYGTGRIGELFF
TRBD2,TRBV4-1,TRBJ2-2,few,TGCGCCAGCAGCCAAGTCGGGGGGGGTTCTACCGGGGAGCTGTTTTTT,CASSQVGGGSTGELFF
TRBD2,TRBV12-3/TRBV12-4,TRBJ2-7,many,TGTGCCAGCAGAGAGCGGGGGCCGCACGAGCAGTACTTC,CASRERGPHEQYF
TRBD1,TRBV7-9,TRBJ2-5,few,TGTGCCAGCAGCATACAGGGGGGCGAGACCCAGTACTTC,CASSIQGGETQYF
-,TRBV6-2/TRBV6-3,TRBJ2-3,many,TGTGCCAGCAGCGCAGGTGGCTCTAGCACAGATACGCAGTATTTT,CASSAGGSSTDTQYF
-,TRBV12-3/TRBV12-4,TRBJ2-6,-,TGTGCCAGCAGTTTTGGGGGCACTGGGGCCAACGTCCTGACTTTC,CASSFGGTGANVLTF
-,TRBV29-1,TRBJ2-3,few,TGCAGCGTGGCAGGCAAGGCGGGCACAGATACGCAGTATTTT,CSVAGKAGTDTQYF
-,TRBV5-5,TRBJ2-2,few,TGTGCCAGCAGCTTGAAGACTACCACCGGGGAGCTGTTTTTT,CASSLKTTTGELFF
-,TRBV29-1,TRBJ1-2,-,TGCAGCGTGTCCCCCTTTTCTAACTATGGCTACACCTTC,CSVSPFSNYGYTF
-,TRBV20-1,TRBJ2-1,-,TGCAGTGCTAGCGTTGGCGAGGAGCAGTTCTTC,CSASVGEEQFF
-,TRBV12-3/TRBV12-4,TRBJ2-6,-,TGTGCCAGCATGGAGAGGGACCTATCCTCTGGGGCCAACGTCCTGACTTTC,CASMERDLSSGANVLTF
-,TRBV5-1,TRBJ2-7,many,TGCGCCAGCAGCTCGGGATTAACTTGGATAGAGCAGTACTTC,CASSSGLTWIEQYF
TRBD1,TRBV29-1,TRBJ2-3,-,TGCAGCGTCTCTTCTTACGGGACAGGGGCGTTAGATACGCAGTATTTT,CSVSSYGTGALDTQYF
TRBD2,TRBV4-1,TRBJ2-5,-,TGCGCCAGCAGCCAGACCCCGGGACTAGCGGGGGGGCCCCACCAAGAGACCCAGTACTTC,CASSQTPGLAGGPHQETQYF
-,TRBV20-1,TRBJ1-3,-,TGCAGTGCTAGAGCCCTCCGGACTGGAAACACCATATATTTT,CSARALRTGNTIYF
-,TRBV6-5,TRBJ1-1,-,TGTGCCAGCAGTTACTCAGGCACGGGGACTGAAGCTTTCTTT,CASSYSGTGTEAFF
TRBD2,TRBV19,TRBJ2-1,once,TGTGCCAGTACCTACAGCGGGGACTCCTACAATGAGCAGTTCTTC,CASTYSGDSYNEQFF
-,TRBV12-3/TRBV12-4,TRBJ1-1,many,TGTGCCAGCAGTTTCGGCCAGAATAACACTGAAGCTTTCTTT,CASSFGQNNTEAFF
-,TRBV9,TRBJ1-5,few,TGTGCCAGCAGCGACCACCATATACGCGGGCCCCAGCATTTT,CASSDHHIRGPQHF
-,TRBV6-2/TRBV6-3,TRBJ2-6,-,TGTGCCAGCAGTTACGCAGTAGTTGGGGCCAACGTCCTGACTTTC,CASSYAVVGANVLTF
-,TRBV20-1,TRBJ2-7,-,TGCAGTGCTAGAGCACAGGGCTACGAGCAGTACTTC,CSARAQGYEQYF
-,TRBV9,TRBJ1-1,few,TGTGCCAGCAGCGTCCGGCAGGATTCCATGAACACTGAAGCTTTCTTT,CASSVRQDSMNTEAFF
-,TRBV4-1,TRBJ2-3,many,TGCGCCAGCAGCCAAGACTGGGGGTCTAGCACAGATACGCAGTATTTT,CASSQDWGSSTDTQYF
-,TRBV6-6,TRBJ1-2,-,TGTGCCAGCAGTTACTCCCCCGGGGGCTACACCTTC,CASSYSPGGYTF
TRBD2,TRBV11-1,TRBJ2-1,-,TGTGCCAGCAGCAGACGGACTAGCGGGGGGGTTTCTTACAATGAGCAGTTCTTC,CASSRRTSGGVSYNEQFF
TRBD1,TRBV15,TRBJ1-5,-,TGTGCCACCAGCCCGGGGGACAGGGAGGTGCAGCCCCAGCATTTT,CATSPGDREVQPQHF
-,TRBV7-9,TRBJ2-1,-,TGTGCCAGCAGCTTAGGCAGGGGACCCTACAATGAGCAGTTCTTC,CASSLGRGPYNEQFF
-,TRBV30,TRBJ2-2,many,TGTGCCTGGAGTGTTCCCCATTTGAGAGGGGAGCTGTTTTTT,CAWSVPHLRGELFF
-,TRBV29-1,TRBJ2-7,few,TGCAGCGTTGAAGGGCCCCAAAATTGGCAGTACTTC,CSVEGPQNWQYF
-,TRBV11-2,TRBJ2-1,few,TGTGCCAGCAGCTTAGTAGAGGTAAAGCAGTTCTTC,CASSLVEVKQFF
-,TRBV5-6,TRBJ1-5,few,TGTGCCAGCAGCCCCTGGGGGGGCGGTCAGCCCCAGCATTTT,CASSPWGGGQPQHF
-,TRBV4-1,TRBJ2-5,-,TGCGCCAGCAGCCGTTCGGACCTATCGGAGACCCAGTACTTC,CASSRSDLSETQYF
TRBD1,TRBV10-2,TRBJ1-5,many,TGCGCCAGCAGTGAGATAGGGGGCGTAAATCAGCCCCAGCATTTT,CASSEIGGVNQPQHF
-,TRBV20-1,TRBJ2-2,many,TGCAGTGCTAAGGGGCTGTACACCGGGGAGCTGTTTTTT,CSAKGLYTGELFF
-,TRBV5-1,TRBJ1-1,few,TGCGCCAGCAAGGACTCTCGCACTGAAGCTTTCTTT,CASKDSRTEAFF
-,TRBV7-9,TRBJ1-1,few,TGTGCCAGCAGCCTGGGACTCAGGGGGAACACTGAAGCTTTCTTT,CASSLGLRGNTEAFF
-,TRBV4-3,TRBJ2-1,-,TGCGCCAGCAGCCGAACCCTATCGACGTACAATGAGCAGTTCTTC,CASSRTLSTYNEQFF
TRBD2,TRBV10-3,TRBJ2-2,few,TGTGCCATCAGGGGTCCGGACCTAGCGGGCGGGGAGCTGTTTTTT,CAIRGPDLAGGELFF
-,TRBV6-6,TRBJ2-5,few,TGTGCCAGCAGCTCTTTCGGGGAGACCCAGTACTTC,CASSSFGETQYF
TRBD1,TRBV10-3,TRBJ1-6,-,TGTGCCACCGGCGCCGGGACAGGGGGCTCACCCCTCCACTTT,CATGAGTGGSPLHF
-,TRBV6-4,TRBJ2-6,-,TGTGCCAGCAGTGACTCCCCCGGGGGCTCTGGGGCCAACGTCCTGACTTTC,CASSDSPGGSGANVLTF
-,TRBV29-1,TRBJ1-3,many,TGCAGCGTCAGGGCGATCTCTGGAAACACCATATATTTT,CSVRAISGNTIYF
TRBD1,TRBV12-3/TRBV12-4,TRBJ2-2,-,TGTGCCAGCAGTTTTAAGACAGGGAGCACCGGGGAGCTGTTTTTT,CASSFKTGSTGELFF
TRBD1,TRBV6-1,TRBJ1-5,many,TGTGCCAGCAGTGAGGGACAGGGGTTGTTGGGCAATCAGCCCCAGCATTTT,CASSEGQGLLGNQPQHF
-,TRBV7-2,TRBJ1-1,few,TGTGCCACAACGCGCCTTCGAGTGAACACTGAAGCTTTCTTT,CATTRLRVNTEAFF
TRBD2,TRBV12-3/TRBV12-4,TRBJ2-1,few,TGTGCCAGCAGTTATATCGGGGGGAGGAATGAGCAGTTCTTC,CASSYIGGRNEQFF